Below are 7 T cell receptor beta chains sequenced from a single sample in a study of immune cell composition in non-small cell lung cancer. Normal lung was taken at the farthest possible site, at least 3 cm from tumour. Repertoires were generated with immunoSEQ multiplex PCR, while TCRdb's copy carries only in-frame clones and drops some. The profile shows roughly 8,700 clones, less than 80% of them singletons. The source material was non-adjacent lung tissue. These receptors were taken from a human donor with non-small cell lung cancer.

Only a few counts were recorded for this clone. V usage is TRBV27 and J usage is TRBJ2-7; 7 bases agree with TRBD1. V shed 10 bases and J 2 bases; nucleotides not matched to a gene: 2. The CDR3 loop spans 11 amino acids. In germline, CDR1 is MNHEY, CDR2 SMNVEV (reference sequence). The CDR3 coding sequence is TGTGCCACGCAGGGGGCCTACGAGCAGTACTTC. This translates into CATQGAYEQYF.

V gene TRBV14 combines with J gene TRBJ2-1, with 10 bases that match TRBD1. The germline V gene has CDR1 SGHDN and CDR2 FVKESK. CDR3 length equals 15 residues. Germline trimming cut 3 bases from V and 6 bases from J; bases unmatched to any gene: 5. The CDR3 here is CASSQIGTGVNEQFF. The CDR3 DNA is TGTGCCAGCAGCCAGATCGGGACAGGGGTCAATGAGCAGTTCTTC.

V gene TRBV19 combines with J gene TRBJ1-1; TRBD1 aligns across 10 bases. J was trimmed by 4 bases and V by 7 bases; bases with no gene match: 9. CDR1 and CDR2 from the germline V gene are LNHDA and SQIVND (reference sequence). CDR3 length equals 15 residues. The CDR3 here is CASNRQGARGTEAFF. CDR3 nucleotides: TGTGCCAGTAATCGACAGGGGGCTCGAGGCACTGAAGCTTTCTTT. Full variable domain (missing parts from reference TRBV19 and TRBJ1-1): DGGITQSPKYLFRKEGQNVTLSCEQNLNHDAMYWYRQDPGQGLRLIYYSQIVNDFQKGDIAEGYSVSREKKESFPLTVTSAQKNPTAFYLCASNRQGARGTEAFFGQGTRLTVV.

Sample share makes this clone medium-sized. V gene TRBV18 combines with J gene TRBJ2-2; the D gene is possibly TRBD2 (5 bases). CDR3 length: 15 amino acids. Germline V gene sequence: CDR1 KGHSH, CDR2 LQKENI. V lost 8 bases and J lost 1, with 14 bases in between. CDR3 in amino acids: CASPGLAGNTGELFF. CDR3 DNA sequence: TGTGCCAGCCCCGGACTGGCGGGGAACACCGGGGAGCTGTTTTTT.

V gene TRBV7-8 combines with J gene TRBJ2-1; D may be TRBD1 (6 bases). From germline, CDR1 is SGHVS and CDR2 FQNEAQ. The germline V and J ends were trimmed by 5 bases and 3 bases, with 8 bases remaining between them. The CDR3 consists of 13 residues. As DNA, the CDR3 is TGTGCCAGCAGCCCGGGACACTACAATGAGCAGTTCTTC. This encodes CASSPGHYNEQFF.

This clone counts as large. The chain carries TRBV4-3 and TRBJ1-6; 7 nucleotides agree with TRBD1. Germline V gives CDR1 LGHNA, CDR2 YSLEER. Trimming at V came to 6 bases and at J to 7 bases, leaving 9 bases not matched to a gene. This CDR3 is built from 15 residues. For the CDR3, the DNA is TGCGCCAGCAGTCCGTCCGGGACAGAAAATTCACCCCTCCACTTT. It codes for CASSPSGTENSPLHF.

The chain has TRBV7-2 and TRBJ2-3; D not certain. The CDR3 has 15 amino acids. Germline assignment: CDR1 SGHTA and CDR2 FQGNSA. Trimming stripped 2 bases from V and 3 bases from J, with 12 bases between. The CDR3 region is CASSLQGSRTDTQYF. In DNA form, the CDR3 reads TGTGCCAGCAGCTTACAAGGCTCTAGAACAGATACGCAGTATTTT. The complete variable domain, with remaining parts taken from reference TRBV7-2 and TRBJ2-3, reads GAGVSQSPSNKVTEKGKDVELRCDPISGHTALYWYRQSLGQGLEFLIYFQGNSAPDKSGLPSDRFSAERTGGSVSTLTIQRTQQEDSAVYLCASSLQGSRTDTQYFGPGTRLTVL.